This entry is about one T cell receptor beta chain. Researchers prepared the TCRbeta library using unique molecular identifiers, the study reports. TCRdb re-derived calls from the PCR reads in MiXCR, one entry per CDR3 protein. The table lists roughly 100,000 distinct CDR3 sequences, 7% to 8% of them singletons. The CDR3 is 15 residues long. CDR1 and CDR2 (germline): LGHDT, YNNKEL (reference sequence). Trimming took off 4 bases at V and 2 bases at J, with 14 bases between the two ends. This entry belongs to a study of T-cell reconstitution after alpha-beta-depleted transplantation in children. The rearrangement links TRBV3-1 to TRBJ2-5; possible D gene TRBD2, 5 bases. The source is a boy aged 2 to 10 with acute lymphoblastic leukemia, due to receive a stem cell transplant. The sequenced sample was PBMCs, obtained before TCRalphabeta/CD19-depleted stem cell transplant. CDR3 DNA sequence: TGTGCCAGCAGCCCGGTCGGACTCCTACAAGAGACCCAGTACTTC. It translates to CASSPVGLLQETQYF.